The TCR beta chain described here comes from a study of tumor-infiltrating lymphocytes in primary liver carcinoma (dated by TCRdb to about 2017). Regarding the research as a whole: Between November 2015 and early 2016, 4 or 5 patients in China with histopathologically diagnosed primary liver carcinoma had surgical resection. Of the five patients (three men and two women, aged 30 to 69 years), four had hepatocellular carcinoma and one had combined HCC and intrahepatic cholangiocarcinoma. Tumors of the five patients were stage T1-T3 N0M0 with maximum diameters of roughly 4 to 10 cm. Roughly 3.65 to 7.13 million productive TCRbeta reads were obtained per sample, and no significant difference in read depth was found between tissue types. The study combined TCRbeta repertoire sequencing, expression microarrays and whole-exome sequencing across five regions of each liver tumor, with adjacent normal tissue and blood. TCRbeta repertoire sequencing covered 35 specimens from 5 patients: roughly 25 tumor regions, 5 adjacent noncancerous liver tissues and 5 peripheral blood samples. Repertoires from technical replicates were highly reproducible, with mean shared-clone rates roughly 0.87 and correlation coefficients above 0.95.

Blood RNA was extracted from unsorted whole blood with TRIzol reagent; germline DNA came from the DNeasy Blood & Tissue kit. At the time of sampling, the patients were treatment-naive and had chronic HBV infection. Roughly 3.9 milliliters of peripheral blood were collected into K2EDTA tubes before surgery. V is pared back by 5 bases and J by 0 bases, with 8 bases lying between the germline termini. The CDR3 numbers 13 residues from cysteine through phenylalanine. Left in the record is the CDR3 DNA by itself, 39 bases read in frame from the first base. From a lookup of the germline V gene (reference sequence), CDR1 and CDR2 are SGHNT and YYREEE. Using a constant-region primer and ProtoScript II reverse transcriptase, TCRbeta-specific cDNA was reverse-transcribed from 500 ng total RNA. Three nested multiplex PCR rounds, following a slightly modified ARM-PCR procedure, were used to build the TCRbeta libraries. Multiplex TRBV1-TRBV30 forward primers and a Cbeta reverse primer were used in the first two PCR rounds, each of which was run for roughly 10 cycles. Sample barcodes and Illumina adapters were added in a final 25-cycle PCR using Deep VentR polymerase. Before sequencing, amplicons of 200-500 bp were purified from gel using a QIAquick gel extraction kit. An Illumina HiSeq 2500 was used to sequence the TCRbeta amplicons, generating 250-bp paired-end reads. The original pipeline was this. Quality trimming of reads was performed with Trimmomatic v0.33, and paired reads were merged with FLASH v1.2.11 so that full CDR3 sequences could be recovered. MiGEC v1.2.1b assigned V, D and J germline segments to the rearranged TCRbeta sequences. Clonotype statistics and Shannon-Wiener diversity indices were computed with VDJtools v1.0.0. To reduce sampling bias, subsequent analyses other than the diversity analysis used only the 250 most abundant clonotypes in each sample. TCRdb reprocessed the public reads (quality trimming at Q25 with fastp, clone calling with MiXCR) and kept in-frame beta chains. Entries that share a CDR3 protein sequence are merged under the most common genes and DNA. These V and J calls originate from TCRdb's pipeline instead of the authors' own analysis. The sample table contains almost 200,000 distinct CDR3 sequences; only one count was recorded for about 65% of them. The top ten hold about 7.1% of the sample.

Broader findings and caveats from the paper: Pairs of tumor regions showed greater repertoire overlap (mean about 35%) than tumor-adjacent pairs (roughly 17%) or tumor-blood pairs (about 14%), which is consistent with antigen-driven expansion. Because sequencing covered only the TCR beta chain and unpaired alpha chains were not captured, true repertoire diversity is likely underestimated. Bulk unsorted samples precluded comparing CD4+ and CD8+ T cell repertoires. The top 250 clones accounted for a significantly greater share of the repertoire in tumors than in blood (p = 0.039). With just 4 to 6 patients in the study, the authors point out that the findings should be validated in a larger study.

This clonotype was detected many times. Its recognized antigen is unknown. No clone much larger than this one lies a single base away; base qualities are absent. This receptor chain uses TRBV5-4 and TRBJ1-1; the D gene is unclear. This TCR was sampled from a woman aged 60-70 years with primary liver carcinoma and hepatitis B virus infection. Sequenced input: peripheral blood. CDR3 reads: CASRAEMNTEAFF. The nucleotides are TGTGCCAGCAGGGCAGAGATGAACACTGAAGCTTTCTTT.